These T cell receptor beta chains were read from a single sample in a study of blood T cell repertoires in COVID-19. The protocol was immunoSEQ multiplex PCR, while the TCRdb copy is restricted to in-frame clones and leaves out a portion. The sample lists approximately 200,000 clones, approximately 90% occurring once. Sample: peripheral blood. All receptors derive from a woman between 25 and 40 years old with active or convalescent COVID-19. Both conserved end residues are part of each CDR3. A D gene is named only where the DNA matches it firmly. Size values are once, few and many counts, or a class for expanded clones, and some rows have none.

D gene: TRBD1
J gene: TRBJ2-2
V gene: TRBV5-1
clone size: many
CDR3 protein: CASSSTTGAESGELFF
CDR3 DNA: TGCGCCAGCAGCTCTACCACAGGGGCTGAATCCGGGGAGCTGTTTTTT

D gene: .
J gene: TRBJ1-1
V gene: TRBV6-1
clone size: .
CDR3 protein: CASSEAGLTEAFF
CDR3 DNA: TGTGCCAGCAGTGAAGCGGGACTCACTGAAGCTTTCTTT

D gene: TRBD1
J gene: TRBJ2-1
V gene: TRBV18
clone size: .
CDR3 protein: CASSPRKQGAYNEQFF
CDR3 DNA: TGTGCCAGCTCACCACGGAAACAGGGGGCTTACAATGAGCAGTTCTTC

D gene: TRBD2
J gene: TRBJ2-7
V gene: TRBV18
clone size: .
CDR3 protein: CASSPPRAGAYEQYF
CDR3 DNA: TGTGCCAGCTCACCACCGCGGGCGGGGGCCTACGAGCAGTACTTC

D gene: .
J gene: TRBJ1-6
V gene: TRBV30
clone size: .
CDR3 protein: CAWSPGRGNSPLHF
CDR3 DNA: TGTGCCTGGAGTCCGGGAAGAGGAAATTCACCCCTCCACTTT

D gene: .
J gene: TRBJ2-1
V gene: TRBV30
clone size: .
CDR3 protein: CAWRDRTTSYNEQFF
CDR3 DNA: TGTGCCTGGAGGGACAGAACCACTTCCTACAATGAGCAGTTCTTC

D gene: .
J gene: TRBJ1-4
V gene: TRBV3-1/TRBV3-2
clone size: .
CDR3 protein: CASSQFKPGINEKLFF
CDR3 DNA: TGTGCCAGCAGCCAATTCAAACCCGGGATTAATGAAAAACTGTTTTTT

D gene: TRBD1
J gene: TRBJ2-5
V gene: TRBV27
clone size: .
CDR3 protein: CASSFLYGQGETQYF
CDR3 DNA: TGTGCCAGCAGTTTCCTTTACGGACAGGGGGAGACCCAGTACTTC

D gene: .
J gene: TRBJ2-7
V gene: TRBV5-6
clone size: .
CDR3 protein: CASSFETDVYEQYF
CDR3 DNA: TGTGCCAGCAGCTTCGAAACAGATGTATACGAGCAGTACTTC

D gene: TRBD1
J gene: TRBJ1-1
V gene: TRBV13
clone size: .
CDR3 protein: CASSSRQGAAEAFF
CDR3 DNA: TGTGCCAGCAGCTCCCGACAGGGGGCGGCTGAAGCTTTCTTT

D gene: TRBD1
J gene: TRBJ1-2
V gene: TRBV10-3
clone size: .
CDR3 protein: CAISEFTGGASGYTF
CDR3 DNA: TGTGCCATCAGTGAGTTTACAGGGGGCGCGAGTGGCTACACCTTC

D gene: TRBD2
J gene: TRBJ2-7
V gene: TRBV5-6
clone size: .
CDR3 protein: CASSSILAGSSYEQYF
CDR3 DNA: TGTGCCAGCAGCTCGATACTAGCGGGGAGCTCCTACGAGCAGTACTTC

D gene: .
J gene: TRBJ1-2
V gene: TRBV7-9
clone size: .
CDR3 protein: CASSRTAQRANYGYTF
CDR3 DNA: TGTGCCAGCAGCCGGACAGCCCAAAGAGCTAACTATGGCTACACCTTC

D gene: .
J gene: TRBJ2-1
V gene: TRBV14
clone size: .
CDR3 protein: CASSTRWGDNEQFF
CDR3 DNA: TGTGCCAGCAGCACCCGTTGGGGGGACAATGAGCAGTTCTTC

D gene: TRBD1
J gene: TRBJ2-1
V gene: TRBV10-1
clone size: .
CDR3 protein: CASSEHRGFVNEQFF
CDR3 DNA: TGCGCCAGCAGTGAACACAGGGGATTCGTCAATGAGCAGTTCTTC

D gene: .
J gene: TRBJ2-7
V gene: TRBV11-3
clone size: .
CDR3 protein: CASSLGRPGQYF
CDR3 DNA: TGTGCCAGCAGCTTAGGGCGACCGGGGCAGTACTTC